This TCR beta chain came from a study of shared clonotypes between healthy human individuals. Overall study context: Used for every donor were three CD4 naive, three CD4 memory, two CD8 naive and one CD8 memory plate.

The repertoire was sequenced with immunoSEQ multiplex PCR; TCRdb's copy has only in-frame clones and lacks some. The repertoire includes more than 2,000,000 clones, about 92% of them detected once, and 0.39% sits in the top ten. This clone came up once. Germline lookup yields CDR1 SGHTA and CDR2 FQGNSA. V lost 2 bases and J lost 7, with 18 bases in between. CDR3 size: 16 residues. This receptor was obtained from a man aged 18 to 35 in good health. Some clones in this sample may be carry-over from other donors' samples. The chain combines TRBV7-2 with TRBJ1-5; TRBD1 is a possible D gene (5 bases). Material for sequencing was naive CD4+ T cells from PBMCs. Subset of the sample: CD45RA+ positively selected. Here the CDR3 reads CASSLHLAGGSQPQHF. In DNA, the CDR3 is TGTGCCAGCAGCTTACATCTCGCGGGGGGAAGCCAGCCCCAGCATTTT. Supplemented by reference TRBV7-2 and TRBJ1-5, the full variable domain reads GAGVSQSPSNKVTEKGKDVELRCDPISGHTALYWYRQSLGQGLEFLIYFQGNSAPDKSGLPSDRFSAERTGGSVSTLTIQRTQQEDSAVYLCASSLHLAGGSQPQHFGDGTRLSIL.